The 29 T cell receptor beta chains reported below all come from one sample, sequenced in a study of blood T cell repertoires in COVID-19. Method: immunoSEQ multiplex PCR; TCRdb's copy keeps in-frame clones and lacks some. The repertoire has around 120,000 clones, roughly 80% of them found once; the top ten carry around 2.5%. Sequenced input: peripheral blood. The receptors were gathered from a man aged 50 or older with acute or convalescent COVID-19.

V gene TRBV3-1 (or the pseudogene TRBV3-2) combines with J gene TRBJ1-5; D is unclear. Trimming shortened V by 0 bases and J by 7 bases, and 13 bases separated the two germline ends. CDR1 LGHDT and CDR2 YNNKEL come from the germline V gene (reference sequence). The CDR3 contains 15 residues. CDR3 bases: TGTGCCAGCAGCCAAGATGGATGGGGAGAACAGCCCCAGCATTTT. Protein: CASSQDGWGEQPQHF.

The chain carries TRBV5-1 and TRBJ2-1, with 10 bases identical to TRBD2. This CDR3 has 19 amino acids. After removal of 1 base from V and 4 bases from J, the junction contained 14 bases not matched to a gene. From germline, CDR1 is SGHRS and CDR2 YFSETQ. The CDR3: CASSLFSDPGTSVYNEQFF. CDR3 DNA sequence: TGCGCCAGCAGCTTGTTTTCGGACCCCGGGACTAGCGTGTACAATGAGCAGTTCTTC. Drawing the rest from reference TRBV5-1 and TRBJ2-1, the complete variable domain is KAGVTQTPRYLIKTRGQQVTLSCSPISGHRSVSWYQQTPGQGLQFLFEYFSETQRNKGNFPGRFSGRQFSNSRSEMNVSTLELGDSALYLCASSLFSDPGTSVYNEQFFGPGTRLTVL.

The chain combines TRBV7-8 with TRBJ2-3; 11 positions agree with TRBD2. The germline gives CDR1 SGHVS, CDR2 FQNEAQ. The trim removed 4 bases at V and 3 bases at J, leaving 6 bases unmatched. This CDR3 comprises 16 residues. CDR3 DNA: TGTGCCAGCAGCTCAGTTAGCGGGGGGGCGACAGATACGCAGTATTTT. Protein: CASSSVSGGATDTQYF.

The J gene is TRBJ1-1, the V gene TRBV11-2; D is uncertain. The V gene lost 1 base and the J gene lost 3 bases, with 6 bases spanning the gap. CDR1 and CDR2 from the germline V gene are SGHAT and FQNNGV. The CDR3 totals 13 residues. Written as DNA, the CDR3 is TGTGCCAGCAGCTTAGCGAGGTACACTGAAGCTTTCTTT. As protein: CASSLARYTEAFF.

This clone has just one count. The CDR3 coding sequence is TGTGCCAGCAGTGCTAGCGGGAGCTACAATGAGCAGTTCTTC. It yields the protein CASSASGSYNEQFF. The chain employs TRBV6-6 and TRBJ2-1, with 10 nucleotides matching TRBD2. Germline-derived CDR1 and CDR2 are MNHNY and SVGAGI (reference sequence). There are 14 residues in the CDR3. J lost 3 bases, V lost 5 bases, and 1 base had no gene match.

This clone has only one observation. The chain uses TRBV11-2 and TRBJ2-7, with D tentatively TRBD1 (5 bases). The V and J ends lost 1 base and 1 base respectively, with 8 bases between them. This CDR3 is built from 14 residues. From germline, CDR1 is SGHAT and CDR2 FQNNGV. This CDR3 reads CASSLARVSYEQYF. CDR3 nucleotides: TGTGCCAGCAGCTTAGCCAGGGTTTCCTACGAGCAGTACTTC.

The chain uses TRBV5-1 and TRBJ1-1; D perhaps matches TRBD1 (5 bases). There are 14 residues in the CDR3. CDR1 SGHRS and CDR2 YFSETQ come from the germline V gene. V shed 0 bases and J shed 5 bases, with 11 bases lying between them. CDR3 DNA sequence: TGCGCCAGCAGCTTGGAAGGGGCGGGGACTGAAGCTTTCTTT. This gives the protein CASSLEGAGTEAFF.

The chain links TRBV2 to TRBJ2-7, with a weak D call TRBD2 (6 bases). There are 14 residues in the CDR3. Per the germline V gene, CDR1 is SNHLY and CDR2 is FYNNEI. V was shortened by 7 bases and J by 2 bases, with 15 bases between the two germline ends. This CDR3 is CASKPGRTTYEQYF. The CDR3 coding sequence is TGTGCCAGCAAACCTGGACGGACTACCTACGAGCAGTACTTC.

A single count supports this clone. The chain links TRBV28 to TRBJ2-7; TRBD1 agrees at 7 bases. This CDR3 is built from 14 residues. The trim removed 7 bases at V and 3 bases at J, leaving 9 bases unmatched. CDR1 and CDR2 from the germline V gene are MDHEN and SYDVKM. CDR3 nucleotide sequence: TGTGCCAGCACCGATCCGGGACAGAACTACGAGCAGTACTTC. This codes for CASTDPGQNYEQYF. Based on the CDR3 plus reference TRBV28 and TRBJ2-7, the full variable domain is DVKVTQSSRYLVKRTGEKVFLECVQDMDHENMFWYRQDPGLGLRLIYFSYDVKMKEKGDIPEGYSVSREKKERFSLILESASTNQTSMYLCASTDPGQNYEQYFGPGTRLTVT.

The chain has TRBV4-1 and TRBJ1-6; D not certain. The germline V gene encodes CDR1 MGHRA and CDR2 YSYEKL. The CDR3 sequence is 15 residues long. Deletions cut 5 bases from V and 7 bases from J, with 15 bases between. The CDR3 sequence: CASSIQWENNSPLHF. Written as DNA, the CDR3 is TGCGCCAGCAGCATACAGTGGGAGAACAATTCACCCCTCCACTTT.

In this sample, this clone turned up once. The chain joins TRBV11-2 to TRBJ1-2; the D gene is possibly TRBD1 (5 bases). This CDR3 has 14 amino acids. The V end was cut by 6 bases, the J end by 8 bases, with 19 bases between. Germline loops: CDR1 SGHAT, CDR2 FQNNGV. The CDR3 nucleotides read TGTGCCAGCAGACAGCTCGGACACGATGTAGGCTACACCTTC. The encoded protein is CASRQLGHDVGYTF.

V usage is TRBV6-5 and J usage is TRBJ1-5, with 7 positions matching TRBD1. The V gene end was trimmed by 5 bases and the J gene end by 10 bases; junction bases not matched to a gene: 11. Germline lookup yields CDR1 MNHEY and CDR2 SVGAGI. The CDR3 sequence is 14 residues long. DNA for the CDR3: TGTGCCAGCAGTCCCGAGACAGGGCTTCGACCCCAGCATTTT. Translating it yields CASSPETGLRPQHF.

The chain combines TRBV3-1 (or the pseudogene TRBV3-2) with TRBJ1-6; D may be TRBD1 (6 bases). The CDR3 is made up of 15 amino acids. From germline, CDR1 is LGHDT and CDR2 YNNKEL (reference sequence). Trimming removed 1 base from V and 8 bases from J, with 12 bases in between. As DNA, the CDR3 is TGTGCCAGCAGCCAAGGTTCGGGGGGCTATTCACCCCTCCACTTT. Protein sequence: CASSQGSGGYSPLHF.

The chain has TRBV6-5 and TRBJ1-2; 10 nucleotides align to TRBD1. Germline-derived CDR1 and CDR2 are MNHEY and SVGAGI. J was trimmed by 5 bases and V by 2 bases; bases with no gene match: 8. This CDR3 spans 16 amino acids. In DNA form, the CDR3 reads TGTGCCAGCAGTTACAGCTCGGACAGGGGGGATTATGGCTACACCTTC. Translated, it gives CASSYSSDRGDYGYTF.

CDR3 sequence reads: CASSESRGQDYGYTF. In nucleotides, the CDR3 is TGTGCCAGTAGTGAATCAAGAGGGCAGGACTATGGCTACACCTTC. The gene calls are TRBV19 and TRBJ1-2; D is uncertain. V was shortened by 5 bases and J by 3 bases, with 16 bases between the two germline ends. Per germline, CDR1 LNHDA and CDR2 SQIVND (reference sequence). The length of the CDR3 is 15 residues.

The chain recombines TRBV5-1 with TRBJ2-2; 12 positions agree with TRBD2. The germline CDR1 and CDR2 sequences are SGHRS and YFSETQ. The V segment lost 4 bases and the J segment 3 bases; nucleotides outside the gene matches: 4. This CDR3 contains 16 residues. CDR3 in amino acids: CASSARLAGDTGELFF. The CDR3 bases are TGCGCCAGCAGCGCAAGACTAGCGGGAGACACCGGGGAGCTGTTTTTT.

The chain joins TRBV28 to TRBJ2-7; D unclear. Germline CDR1 and CDR2: MDHEN and SYDVKM. This CDR3 spans 14 amino acids. The V end lost 6 bases, the J end lost 0 bases, and 12 bases lay between the germline ends. In nucleotides, the CDR3 is TGTGCCAGCAGCCTGGTTCCCGGCTCCTACGAGCAGTACTTC. Its translation: CASSLVPGSYEQYF. Full variable domain (outside the CDR3, taken from reference TRBV28 and TRBJ2-7): DVKVTQSSRYLVKRTGEKVFLECVQDMDHENMFWYRQDPGLGLRLIYFSYDVKMKEKGDIPEGYSVSREKKERFSLILESASTNQTSMYLCASSLVPGSYEQYFGPGTRLTVT.

This clone was seen just once. The chain employs TRBV3-1 (or the pseudogene TRBV3-2) and TRBJ2-1, with 12 bases fitting TRBD2. V shed 5 bases and J 7 bases; nucleotides not matched to a gene: 6. Germline V CDR1 and CDR2: LGHDT, YNNKEL (reference sequence). This CDR3 is built from 15 residues. The CDR3 DNA sequence: TGTGCCAGCAGCAGGACTAGCGGGACCCAGAATGAGCAGTTCTTC. It encodes CASSRTSGTQNEQFF.

The chain recombines TRBV2 with TRBJ1-3, with 7 bases that match TRBD1. Trimming cost V 6 bases and J 4 bases; bases outside gene matches: 12. This CDR3 comprises 16 residues. Germline CDR1 SNHLY, CDR2 FYNNEI. CDR3 residues: CASSPDRVPFGNTIYF. CDR3 nucleotide sequence: TGTGCCAGCAGCCCCGACAGGGTACCATTCGGAAACACCATATATTTT.

CDR3 DNA: TGCGCCAGCAGCTTGAACAGGGATAATTCACCCCTCCACTTT. Its protein is CASSLNRDNSPLHF. The chain combines TRBV5-1 with TRBJ1-6; D perhaps matches TRBD1 (6 bases). Trimming stripped 1 base from V and 5 bases from J, with 7 bases between. The CDR3 is 14 amino acids. The germline CDR1 and CDR2 sequences are SGHRS and YFSETQ.

The rearrangement uses TRBV4-1 and TRBJ2-3, with TRBD2 matching over 15 bases. The V gene end was trimmed by 0 bases and the J gene end by 4 bases; junction bases not matched to a gene: 5. The CDR3 length is 18 residues. Germline V gene data show CDR1 as MGHRA and CDR2 as YSYEKL. The CDR3, as DNA: TGCGCCAGCAGCCAAGATGGACTAGCGGGGGGGTGGCCAGATACGCAGTATTTT. Protein product: CASSQDGLAGGWPDTQYF.

This clone was seen a single time. The rearrangement uses TRBV2 and TRBJ2-5; TRBD1 agrees at 7 bases. The length of the CDR3 is 13 residues. Trimming cost V 6 bases and J 6 bases; bases outside gene matches: 7. The germline CDR1 and CDR2 sequences are SNHLY and FYNNEI. In DNA form, the CDR3 reads TGTGCCAGCAGCCCCACAGGGGTGCAGACCCAGTACTTC. Amino acid sequence: CASSPTGVQTQYF.

The CDR3 here is CASSLVEPRQAFF. CDR3 DNA: TGCGCCAGCAGCTTGGTAGAACCCAGGCAAGCTTTCTTT. V and J are TRBV5-1 and TRBJ1-1; no clear D gene. Trimming took 0 bases from V and 9 from J, leaving 12 bases between them. The CDR3 runs 13 residues. Germline lookup yields CDR1 SGHRS and CDR2 YFSETQ.

Here the CDR3 DNA reads TGCGCCAGCAGCTATACAGGGGTGAGCACTGAAGCTTTCTTT. This gives the protein CASSYTGVSTEAFF. The chain has TRBV5-1 and TRBJ1-1, with 7 nucleotides matching TRBD1. V lost 3 bases and J lost 4; bases outside the gene matches: 6. The CDR3 length is 14 residues. Germline lookup yields CDR1 SGHRS and CDR2 YFSETQ.

The rearrangement joins TRBV7-9 to TRBJ2-1; TRBD2 is a possible D gene (6 bases). The CDR3 consists of 14 residues. CDR1 and CDR2 from the germline V gene are SEHNR and FQNEAQ (reference sequence). The V gene lost 4 bases and the J gene lost 4 bases, with 11 bases spanning the gap. CDR3 nucleotides: TGTGCCAGCAGCTATGGAGGGGATTACAATGAGCAGTTCTTC. Its translation: CASSYGGDYNEQFF.

A single count supports this clone. The chain couples TRBV7-9 to TRBJ2-1, with 13 bases matching TRBD2. Germline loops: CDR1 SEHNR, CDR2 FQNEAQ (reference sequence). V lost 5 bases and J lost 0; bases outside the gene matches: 7. The CDR3 extends over 18 amino acids. The DNA for the CDR3 is TGTGCCAGCAGCCCTGGGACTAGCGGGGACTTCTCCTACAATGAGCAGTTCTTC. Its translation: CASSPGTSGDFSYNEQFF.

This clone was picked up a small number of times. The V and J genes are TRBV7-9 and TRBJ1-2; D possibly corresponds to TRBD1 (6 bases). The CDR3 consists of 15 residues. Trimming left V 1 base short and J 5 bases short, with 14 bases between. From germline, CDR1 is SEHNR and CDR2 FQNEAQ (reference sequence). The CDR3 bases are TGTGCCAGCAGCTTAGAACAGGGTATAGAGTATGGCTACACCTTC. It codes for CASSLEQGIEYGYTF.

The chain is built from TRBV27 and TRBJ2-7, with 7 bases aligning to TRBD1. Trimming cost V 3 bases and J 0 bases; bases outside gene matches: 2. This CDR3 is built from 14 residues. In germline, CDR1 is MNHEY, CDR2 SMNVEV (reference sequence). The CDR3, as DNA: TGTGCCAGCAGTTTCGACAGGGTCTCCTACGAGCAGTACTTC. It is translated as CASSFDRVSYEQYF.

This clone was detected only once. The chain carries TRBV7-6 and TRBJ2-2, with a possible D match to TRBD2 (5 bases). The CDR3 length is 14 residues. Germline values: CDR1 SGHVS, CDR2 FNYEAQ. V lost 5 bases, J lost 3 bases, and 10 bases lay in between. The chain's CDR3 is CASSMQEDTGELFF. The CDR3 region has the DNA TGTGCCAGCAGCATGCAGGAGGACACCGGGGAGCTGTTTTTT.